One and the same sample provided the 25 T cell receptor beta chains below, sequenced in a study of blood T cell repertoires in COVID-19. Measured with immunoSEQ multiplex PCR; TCRdb has only the in-frame clones, and not every one. The data show more than 45,000 clones, roughly nine tenths seen once. Sample: peripheral blood. Source of these receptors: a human donor in a cohort sampled during active COVID-19.

The V gene is TRBV24-1, the J gene TRBJ1-4; perhaps TRBD1 as D (6 bases). V dropped 4 bases and J dropped 6 bases, with 17 bases sitting between them. The CDR3 covers 16 residues. Germline assignment: CDR1 KGHDR and CDR2 SFDVKD. This CDR3 reads CATSDPSGGGDEKLFF. In DNA form, the CDR3 reads TGTGCCACCAGTGACCCCAGCGGGGGGGGCGATGAAAAACTGTTTTTT.

The V and J genes are TRBV9 and TRBJ2-1; TRBD2 matches 15 bases. Germline loops: CDR1 SGDLS, CDR2 YYNGEE. The CDR3 is 20 amino acids. V lost 4 bases and J lost 2; bases outside the gene matches: 13. In DNA form, the CDR3 reads TGTGCCAGCAGCCCCCGGGATGGGACTAGCGGGAGGTTTGCCTACAATGAGCAGTTCTTC. This encodes CASSPRDGTSGRFAYNEQFF.

The J gene is TRBJ2-1, the V gene TRBV6-5; 10 nucleotides match TRBD1. The germline gives CDR1 MNHEY, CDR2 SVGAGI. V shed 2 bases and J 2 bases; nucleotides not matched to a gene: 3. The CDR3 length is 16 residues. The CDR3 region has the DNA TGTGCCAGCAGTTACGCGGGACAGGGGCCCTACAATGAGCAGTTCTTC. It is translated as CASSYAGQGPYNEQFF.

The rearrangement links TRBV9 to TRBJ1-6, with D unclear. Germline CDR1 SGDLS, CDR2 YYNGEE. V lost 3 bases, J lost 9 bases, and 19 bases lay in between. The CDR3 runs to 16 residues. CDR3 region: CASSEHSNPQVSPLHF. The CDR3 DNA follows: TGTGCCAGCAGCGAACACAGTAACCCCCAAGTTTCACCCCTCCACTTT.

The chain is built from TRBV15 and TRBJ1-4; 8 positions agree with TRBD1. The ends lost 1 base at V and 7 bases at J; junction bases unmatched: 5. Germline-derived CDR1 and CDR2 are LNHNV and YYDKDF (reference sequence). CDR3 length: 15 residues. CDR3 sequence reads: CATSRALTGGEKLFF. The CDR3 nucleotides read TGTGCCACCAGCAGAGCTCTTACAGGGGGTGAAAAACTGTTTTTT.

The chain employs TRBV28 and TRBJ2-7; perhaps TRBD1 as D (6 bases). The CDR3 covers 13 residues. Between the trimmed V and J ends, which lost 8 bases and 0 bases, there was a span of 11 bases. Germline-derived CDR1 and CDR2 are MDHEN and SYDVKM. The CDR3 nucleotides are TGTGCCAGCGTCCCGGGACACTCCTACGAGCAGTACTTC. Translation gives CASVPGHSYEQYF.

The V gene is TRBV5-1, the J gene TRBJ1-2, with D uncertain. From germline, CDR1 is SGHRS and CDR2 YFSETQ. V lost 4 bases and J lost 4, with 11 bases in between. CDR3 length: 13 residues. The CDR3 coding sequence is TGCGCCAGCAGCGACACGAAAAGCTATGGCTACACCTTC. Encoded protein: CASSDTKSYGYTF.

This sequence joins TRBV19 and TRBJ2-2; D remains unclear. The CDR3 is 13 residues long. CDR1 is LNHDA and CDR2 is SQIVND in the germline V gene (reference sequence). V gave up 6 bases and J gave up 1 base, with 6 bases separating them. The chain's CDR3 is CASRTRNTGELFF. The DNA of the CDR3 is TGTGCCAGTAGAACAAGGAACACCGGGGAGCTGTTTTTT.

The V call is TRBV5-4, the J call TRBJ2-1; TRBD2 matches at 15 bases. The CDR3 consists of 19 residues. In germline, CDR1 is SGHNT, CDR2 YYREEE (reference sequence). Germline trimming cut 4 bases from V and 0 bases from J; bases unmatched to any gene: 8. In DNA form, the CDR3 reads TGTGCCAGCAGCCCACGGACTAGCGGGAGGGGGATCTCCTACAATGAGCAGTTCTTC. Its protein is CASSPRTSGRGISYNEQFF.

This chain uses TRBV6-6 with TRBJ2-1; D may be TRBD2 (5 bases). This CDR3 comprises 14 residues. Germline lookup yields CDR1 MNHNY and CDR2 SVGAGI (reference sequence). The V end was cut by 0 bases, the J end by 4 bases, with 7 bases between. CDR3 protein: CASSYSRVYNEQFF. DNA of the CDR3: TGTGCCAGCAGTTACTCGAGGGTTTACAATGAGCAGTTCTTC.

The chain carries TRBV9 and TRBJ2-7, with TRBD2 matching 8 bases. The CDR3 consists of 17 residues. In germline, CDR1 is SGDLS, CDR2 YYNGEE. The junction had 8 bases not matched to a gene; V was cut back by 0 bases and J by 0 bases. CDR3 amino acids: CASSVDSVSGSSYEQYV. CDR3 bases: TGTGCCAGCAGCGTAGATTCAGTAAGCGGGAGCTCCTACGAGCAGTACGTC.

The genes are TRBV9 and TRBJ1-4; TRBD1 agrees at 10 bases. The CDR3 contains 16 residues. V lost 3 bases to trimming and J lost 8 bases; unmatched junction nucleotides: 10. Germline V gene lookup returns CDR1 SGDLS and CDR2 YYNGEE. The CDR3 nucleotides are TGTGCCAGCAGCGCCGGAGACCGGGACAGGGGCGAAAAACTGTTTTTT. Protein product: CASSAGDRDRGEKLFF.

V is TRBV5-1 and J is TRBJ2-2; maybe TRBD1 (5 bases). This CDR3 contains 14 residues. Germline V gene lookup returns CDR1 SGHRS and CDR2 YFSETQ. V was trimmed by 5 bases and J by 0 bases, leaving 8 bases between them. CDR3 residues: CASRGETNTGELFF. Here the CDR3 DNA reads TGCGCCAGCAGAGGGGAAACGAACACCGGGGAGCTGTTTTTT.

The chain combines TRBV7-9 with TRBJ1-4; a possible D gene is TRBD1 (6 bases). The CDR3 loop spans 15 amino acids. V lost 4 bases and J 8 bases, leaving 17 bases between the germline ends. The germline V gene has CDR1 SEHNR and CDR2 FQNEAQ (reference sequence). The CDR3 DNA reads as TGTGCCAGCAGCTCAACCGAACAGGGCCGCGAAAAACTGTTTTTT. Its protein is CASSSTEQGREKLFF.

DNA of the CDR3: TGTGCCAGCAGCCTCGGAGGGGCACGGACCTACAATGAGCAGTTCTTC. The encoded protein is CASSLGGARTYNEQFF. This chain uses TRBV5-4 with TRBJ2-1; a weak D match, TRBD2 (6 bases). CDR1 and CDR2 from the germline V gene are SGHNT and YYREEE (reference sequence). The CDR3 is 16 amino acids. The ends were cut back, 4 bases at V and 2 bases at J, with 16 bases in the middle.

V and J are TRBV28 and TRBJ2-7; D is possibly TRBD2 (6 bases). Germline V gene lookup returns CDR1 MDHEN and CDR2 SYDVKM. V lost 1 base to trimming and J lost 5 bases, with 18 bases between them. There are 16 residues in the CDR3. The CDR3 loop is CASSLSYGGRPHEQYF. The CDR3 nucleotides are TGTGCCAGCAGTTTATCATACGGAGGGAGGCCTCACGAGCAGTACTTC.

This rearrangement joins TRBV11-2 to TRBJ1-6; weak D call: TRBD1 (5 bases). From germline, CDR1 is SGHAT and CDR2 FQNNGV. The CDR3 totals 13 residues. Trimming shortened V by 5 bases and J by 6 bases, and 8 bases separated the two germline ends. The CDR3 sequence is CASSRDFNSPLHF. The CDR3 DNA is TGTGCCAGCAGCCGGGACTTTAATTCACCCCTCCACTTT.

The chain combines TRBV7-8 with TRBJ2-7, with 8 bases aligning to TRBD2. V was pared by 2 bases and J by 2 bases, with 5 bases of the junction left unmatched. The CDR3 runs to 15 residues. CDR1 is SGHVS and CDR2 is FQNEAQ in the germline V gene. DNA for the CDR3: TGTGCCAGCAGCTTAAAGACTAGCGCAACCTACGAGCAGTACGTC. It is translated as CASSLKTSATYEQYV.

In DNA, the CDR3 is TGTGCCAGCTCACTCAATGGGGGGAGGAACACTGAAGCTTTCTTT. Its translation is CASSLNGGRNTEAFF. This sequence joins TRBV18 and TRBJ1-1, with D perhaps TRBD1 (5 bases). Germline CDR1 KGHSH, CDR2 LQKENI. V gave up 4 bases and J gave up 1 base, with 13 bases separating them. This CDR3 is built from 15 residues.

The J gene is TRBJ1-6, the V gene TRBV27; maybe TRBD1 (5 bases). Germline loops: CDR1 MNHEY, CDR2 SMNVEV (reference sequence). CDR3 size: 16 residues. Trimming cost V 3 bases and J 0 bases, with 9 bases left between them. CDR3 nucleotide sequence: TGTGCCAGCAGTTTGACAGCGAGCTCCTATAATTCACCCCTCCACTTT. This sequence encodes CASSLTASSYNSPLHF.

The gene calls are TRBV7-9 and TRBJ2-1; the D is unclear. This CDR3 region has 16 residues. CDR1 is SEHNR, CDR2 FQNEAQ, per germline (reference sequence). V was clipped by 0 bases and J by 0 bases, with 9 bases between them. The CDR3 here is CASSLAPAPSYNEQFF. The CDR3 nucleotides are TGTGCCAGCAGCTTAGCCCCAGCGCCCTCCTACAATGAGCAGTTCTTC.

The chain uses TRBV6-6 and TRBJ2-3; the match to TRBD2 covers 9 bases. V trimming: 7 bases; J trimming: 8 bases; junction bases outside the gene matches: 10. The germline gives CDR1 MNHNY, CDR2 SVGAGI (reference sequence). This CDR3 has 14 residues. The CDR3 protein is CASTGGSGGGTQYF. In DNA form, the CDR3 reads TGTGCCAGCACCGGGGGTAGCGGGGGAGGTACGCAGTATTTT.

This clone was found once. This rearrangement joins TRBV5-1 to TRBJ2-3, with TRBD2 as a possible D gene (6 bases). This CDR3 contains 15 residues. CDR1 and CDR2 (germline): SGHRS, YFSETQ. Trimming stripped 4 bases from V and 2 bases from J, with 14 bases between. The CDR3 DNA follows: TGCGCCAGCAGCCCCGGGATAGCGGACACAGATACGCAGTATTTT. It codes for CASSPGIADTDTQYF.

In its sample, this clone ranks as medium-sized. The chain has TRBV7-2 and TRBJ1-6, with a possible D match to TRBD1 (5 bases). The CDR3 sequence is 13 residues long. V lost 3 bases and J lost 7, with 7 bases in between. Germline values: CDR1 SGHTA, CDR2 FQGNSA. The CDR3 sequence: CASSLWTNSPLHF. CDR3 sequence (DNA): TGTGCCAGCAGCTTGTGGACAAATTCACCCCTCCACTTT. Drawing the rest from reference TRBV7-2 and TRBJ1-6, the complete variable domain is GAGVSQSPSNKVTEKGKDVELRCDPISGHTALYWYRQSLGQGLEFLIYFQGNSAPDKSGLPSDRFSAERTGGSVSTLTIQRTQQEDSAVYLCASSLWTNSPLHFGNGTRLTVT.

The rearrangement joins TRBV11-3 to TRBJ1-1; TRBD1 might be the D (5 bases). The CDR3 spans 14 residues. The germline gives CDR1 SGHNT, CDR2 YENEEA. Trimming pared 5 bases from V and 1 base from J, leaving 11 bases between. CDR3 DNA: TGTGCCAGCAGCCTCCAAGGACAGAACACTGAAGCTTTCTTT. It codes for CASSLQGQNTEAFF.